The rows below give T cell receptor beta chains drawn from one sample of a study of T cell clonotyping in hematopoietic cell transplantation. TCRdb's table, derived via immunoSEQ multiplex PCR, lists solely in-frame clones and lacks some. The sample has some 4,000 clones, just under 95% seen once. Sequenced material: peripheral blood mononuclear cells, taken 30 days after allogeneic stem cell transplant. These receptors originate from a male patient aged 70 to 79 who had an allogeneic stem cell transplant from an unrelated donor, so T cells may come from the graft donor. Some clones in this sample may be carry-over from other donors' samples. Both conserved end residues are trimmed from each CDR3.

J gene: TRBJ1-1
V gene: TRBV5-8
CDR3 protein: ASSLEGSDRTEAF

J gene: TRBJ1-1
V gene: TRBV11-2
CDR3 protein: ASSLDLGQLNTEAF

J gene: TRBJ1-2
V gene: TRBV28
CDR3 protein: ASSIRQGRGYGYT

J gene: TRBJ1-4
V gene: TRBV9
CDR3 protein: ASSATGSSEKLF

J gene: TRBJ2-7
V gene: TRBV27
CDR3 protein: ASRQLSEQY

J gene: TRBJ2-7
V gene: TRBV2
CDR3 protein: ASSEMDRPGSPEQY

J gene: TRBJ1-1
V gene: TRBV4-2
CDR3 protein: ASSQDPGPVPTEAF

J gene: TRBJ2-1
V gene: TRBV14
CDR3 protein: ASSQREGRNNEQF

J gene: TRBJ2-7
V gene: TRBV2
CDR3 protein: ASSDGSRLAGGPRENEQY

J gene: TRBJ1-1
V gene: TRBV27
CDR3 protein: ASSDIAGMNTEAF

J gene: TRBJ2-1
V gene: TRBV4-1
CDR3 protein: ASSQEASYNEQF

J gene: TRBJ2-5
V gene: TRBV9
CDR3 protein: ASSVEGGARQETQY

J gene: TRBJ2-1
V gene: TRBV11-3
CDR3 protein: ASSRTGGEQF

J gene: TRBJ1-1
V gene: TRBV28
CDR3 protein: ASSPFDSVNLNTEAF

J gene: TRBJ2-2
V gene: TRBV11-2
CDR3 protein: ASSRSSRVDTGELF

J gene: TRBJ2-1
V gene: TRBV4-2
CDR3 protein: ASSQGKGGYNEQF

J gene: TRBJ2-2
V gene: TRBV7-3
CDR3 protein: ASKLTSGLIGELF

J gene: TRBJ2-6
V gene: TRBV7-2
CDR3 protein: ASSFTTGTSGSGVLT

J gene: TRBJ1-1
V gene: TRBV6-5
CDR3 protein: ASSYAAQSNTEAF

J gene: TRBJ2-7
V gene: TRBV27
CDR3 protein: ASRPFTGYEQY

J gene: TRBJ1-3
V gene: TRBV18
CDR3 protein: ASSPSGNTIY

J gene: TRBJ2-7
V gene: TRBV9
CDR3 protein: ASSPKGLPSYEQY